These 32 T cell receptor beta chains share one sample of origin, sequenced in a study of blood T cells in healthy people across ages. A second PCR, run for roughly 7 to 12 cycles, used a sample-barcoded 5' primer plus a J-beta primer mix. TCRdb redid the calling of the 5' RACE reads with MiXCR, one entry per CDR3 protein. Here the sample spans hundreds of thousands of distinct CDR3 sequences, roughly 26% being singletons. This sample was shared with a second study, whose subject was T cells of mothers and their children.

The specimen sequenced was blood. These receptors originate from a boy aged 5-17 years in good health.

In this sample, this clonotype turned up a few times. The CDR3 nucleotides are TGTGCCAGCAGCCAGAGGACCGATCAGCCCCAGCATTTT. Its protein product is CASSQRTDQPQHF. The chain couples TRBV5-5 to TRBJ1-5; D remains ambiguous. V was pared by 4 bases and J by 5 bases, with 10 bases between. CDR1 and CDR2 from the germline V gene are SGHKS and YYEKEE (reference sequence). CDR3 length: 13 residues.

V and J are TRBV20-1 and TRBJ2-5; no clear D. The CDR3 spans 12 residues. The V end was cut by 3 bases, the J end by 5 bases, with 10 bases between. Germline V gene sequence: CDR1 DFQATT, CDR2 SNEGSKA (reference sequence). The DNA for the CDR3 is TGCAGTGCTAGCCAGGTCTGGGAGACCCAGTACTTC. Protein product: CSASQVWETQYF.

The CDR3: CASSLIAGANTEAFF. CDR3 bases: TGCGCCAGCAGCTTGATTGCAGGGGCGAACACTGAAGCTTTCTTT. The J gene is TRBJ1-1, the V gene TRBV5-1; a weak D match, TRBD1 (6 bases). V lost 1 base, J lost 1 base, and 11 bases lay in between. Germline CDR1 SGHRS, CDR2 YFSETQ. The CDR3 contains 15 residues.

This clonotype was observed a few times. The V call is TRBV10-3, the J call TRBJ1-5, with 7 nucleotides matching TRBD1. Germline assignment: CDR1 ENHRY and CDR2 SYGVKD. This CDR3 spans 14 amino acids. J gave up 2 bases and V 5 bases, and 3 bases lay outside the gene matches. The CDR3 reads CAISTQGGNQPQHF. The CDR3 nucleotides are TGTGCCATCAGTACCCAGGGGGGCAATCAGCCCCAGCATTTT.

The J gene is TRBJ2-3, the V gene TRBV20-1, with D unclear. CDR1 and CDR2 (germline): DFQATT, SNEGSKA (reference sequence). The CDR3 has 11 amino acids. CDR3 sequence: CRGASADTQYF. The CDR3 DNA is TGCAGGGGCGCGAGCGCAGATACGCAGTATTTT.

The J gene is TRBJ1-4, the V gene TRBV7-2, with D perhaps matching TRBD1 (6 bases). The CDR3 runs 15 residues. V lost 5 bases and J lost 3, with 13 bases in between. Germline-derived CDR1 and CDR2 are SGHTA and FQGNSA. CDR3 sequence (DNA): TGTGCCAGCAGCCGCCCGGGACATGCTAATGAAAAACTGTTTTTT. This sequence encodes CASSRPGHANEKLFF.

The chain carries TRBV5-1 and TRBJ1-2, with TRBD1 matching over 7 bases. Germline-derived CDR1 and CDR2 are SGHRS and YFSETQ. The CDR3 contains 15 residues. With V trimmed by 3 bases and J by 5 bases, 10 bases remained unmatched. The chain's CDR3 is CASSSRHGQAYGYTF. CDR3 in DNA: TGCGCCAGCAGCTCGAGACATGGACAGGCGTATGGCTACACCTTC.

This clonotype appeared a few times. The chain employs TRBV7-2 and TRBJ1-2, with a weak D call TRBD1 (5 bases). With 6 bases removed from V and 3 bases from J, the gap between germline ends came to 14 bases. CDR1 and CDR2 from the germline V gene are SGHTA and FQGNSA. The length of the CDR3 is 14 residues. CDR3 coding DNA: TGTGCCAGCAGAGACTCGGGACGGGACTATGGCTACACCTTC. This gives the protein CASRDSGRDYGYTF.

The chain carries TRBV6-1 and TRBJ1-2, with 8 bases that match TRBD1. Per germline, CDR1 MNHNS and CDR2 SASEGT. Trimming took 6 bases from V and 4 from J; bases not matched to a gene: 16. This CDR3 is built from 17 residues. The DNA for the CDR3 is TGTGCCAGCAGACACCGGGACAGGATTCTTCTGGGCTATGGCTACACCTTC. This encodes CASRHRDRILLGYGYTF.

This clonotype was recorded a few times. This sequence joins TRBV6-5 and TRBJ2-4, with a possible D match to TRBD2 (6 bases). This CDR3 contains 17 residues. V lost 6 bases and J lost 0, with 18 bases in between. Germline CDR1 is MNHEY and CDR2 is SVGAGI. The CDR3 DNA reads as TGTGCCAGCAGACCCCTCGGGAGCGGTACAGCCAAAAACATTCAGTACTTC. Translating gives CASRPLGSGTAKNIQYF.

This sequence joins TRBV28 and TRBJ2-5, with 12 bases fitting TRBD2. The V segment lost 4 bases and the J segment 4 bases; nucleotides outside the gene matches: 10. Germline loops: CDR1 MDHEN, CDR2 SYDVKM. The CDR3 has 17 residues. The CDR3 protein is CASSSSLTSGGGETQYF. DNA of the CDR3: TGTGCCAGCAGTTCCTCCCTGACTAGCGGGGGCGGAGAGACCCAGTACTTC.

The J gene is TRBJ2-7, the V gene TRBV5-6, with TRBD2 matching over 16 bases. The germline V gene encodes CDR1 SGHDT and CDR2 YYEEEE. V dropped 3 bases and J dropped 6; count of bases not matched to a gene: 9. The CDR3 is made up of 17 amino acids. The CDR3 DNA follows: TGTGCCAGCAGCTGGGGACTAGCGGGGGGGCGTTCGTCCGAGCAGTACTTC. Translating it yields CASSWGLAGGRSSEQYF.

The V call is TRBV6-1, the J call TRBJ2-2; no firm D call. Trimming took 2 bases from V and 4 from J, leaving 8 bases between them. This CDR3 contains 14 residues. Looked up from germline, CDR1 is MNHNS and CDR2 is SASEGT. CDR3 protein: CASSEYSGTGELFF. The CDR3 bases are TGTGCCAGCAGTGAATATTCAGGCACCGGGGAGCTGTTTTTT.

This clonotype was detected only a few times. CDR3 residues: CASSRIAGSQETQYF. The DNA for the CDR3 is TGTGCCAGCAGCCGTATCGCCGGCAGCCAAGAGACCCAGTACTTC. V gene TRBV7-8 combines with J gene TRBJ2-5, with D uncertain. V dropped 5 bases and J dropped 1 base, with 14 bases sitting between them. CDR3 length: 15 residues. Germline values: CDR1 SGHVS, CDR2 FQNEAQ.

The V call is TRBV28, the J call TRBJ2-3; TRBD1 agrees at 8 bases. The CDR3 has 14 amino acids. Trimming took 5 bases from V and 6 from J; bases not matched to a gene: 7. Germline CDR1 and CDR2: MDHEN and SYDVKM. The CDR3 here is CASSRQGAIDTQYF. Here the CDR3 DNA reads TGTGCCAGCAGTAGGCAGGGGGCGATTGATACGCAGTATTTT.

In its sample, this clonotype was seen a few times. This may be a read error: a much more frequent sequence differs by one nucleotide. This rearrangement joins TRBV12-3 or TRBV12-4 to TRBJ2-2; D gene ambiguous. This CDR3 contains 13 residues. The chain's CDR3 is CAGSLSQAGELFF. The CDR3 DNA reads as TGTGCCGGCAGTTTATCCCAGGCCGGGGAGCTGTTTTTT.

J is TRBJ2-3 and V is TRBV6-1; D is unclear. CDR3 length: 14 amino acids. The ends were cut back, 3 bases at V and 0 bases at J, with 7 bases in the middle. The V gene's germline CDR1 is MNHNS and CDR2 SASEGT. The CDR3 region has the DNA TGTGCCAGCAGTGATGGGCAGAGCACAGATACGCAGTATTTT. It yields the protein CASSDGQSTDTQYF.

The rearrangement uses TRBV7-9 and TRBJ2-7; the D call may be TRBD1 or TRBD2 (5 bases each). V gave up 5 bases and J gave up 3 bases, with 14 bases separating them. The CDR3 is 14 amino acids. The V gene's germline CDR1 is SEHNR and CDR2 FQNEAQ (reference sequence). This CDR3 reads CASSVGAGNYEQYF. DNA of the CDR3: TGTGCCAGCAGCGTCGGGGCAGGGAACTACGAGCAGTACTTC.

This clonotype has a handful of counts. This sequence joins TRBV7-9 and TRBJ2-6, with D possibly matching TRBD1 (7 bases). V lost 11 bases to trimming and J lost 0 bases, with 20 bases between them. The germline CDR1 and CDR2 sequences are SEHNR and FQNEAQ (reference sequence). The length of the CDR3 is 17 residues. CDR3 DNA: TGTGCCGCCAGGGGGGTGTATAATTACTCTGGGGCCAACGTCCTGACTTTC. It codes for CAARGVYNYSGANVLTF.

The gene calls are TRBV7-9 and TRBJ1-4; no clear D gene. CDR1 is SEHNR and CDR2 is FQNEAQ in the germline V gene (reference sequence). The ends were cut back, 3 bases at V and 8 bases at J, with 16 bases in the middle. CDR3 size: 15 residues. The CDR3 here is CASSFATVLGEKLFF. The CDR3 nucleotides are TGTGCCAGCAGCTTTGCTACCGTCTTAGGGGAAAAACTGTTTTTT. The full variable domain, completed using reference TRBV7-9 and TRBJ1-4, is DTGVSQNPRHKITKRGQNVTFRCDPISEHNRLYWYRQTLGQGPEFLTYFQNEAQLEKSRLLSDRFSAERPKGSFSTLEIQRTEQGDSAMYLCASSFATVLGEKLFFGSGTQLSVL.

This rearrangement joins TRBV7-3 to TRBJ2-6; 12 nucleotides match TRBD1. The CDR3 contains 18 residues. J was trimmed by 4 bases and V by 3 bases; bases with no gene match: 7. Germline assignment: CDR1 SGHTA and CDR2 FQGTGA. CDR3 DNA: TGTGCCAGCAGCTTCTCGGGACAGGGGGCGCCCGGGGCCAACGTCCTGACTTTC. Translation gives CASSFSGQGAPGANVLTF.

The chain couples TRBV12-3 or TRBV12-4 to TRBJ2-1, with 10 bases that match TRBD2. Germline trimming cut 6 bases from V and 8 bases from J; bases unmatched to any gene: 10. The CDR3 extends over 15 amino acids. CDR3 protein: CASRLPAGGSHEQFF. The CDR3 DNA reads TGTGCCAGCAGGTTGCCAGCGGGGGGGTCGCATGAGCAGTTCTTC.

CDR3 sequence (DNA): TGCAGTGCTAGAGACCCCCGGGAGGGGGGCCAAGAGACCCAGTACTTC. Translated: CSARDPREGGQETQYF. V is TRBV20-1 and J is TRBJ2-5, with 8 bases aligning to TRBD2. This CDR3 contains 16 residues. V lost 0 bases, J lost 1 base, and 7 bases stayed unmatched. Germline V gene sequence: CDR1 DFQATT, CDR2 SNEGSKA (reference sequence).

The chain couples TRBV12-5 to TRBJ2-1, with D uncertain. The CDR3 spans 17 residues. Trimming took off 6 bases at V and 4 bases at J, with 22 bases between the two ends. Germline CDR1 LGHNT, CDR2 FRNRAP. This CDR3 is CASGKPERAEAYNEQFF. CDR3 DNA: TGTGCTAGTGGGAAACCTGAGCGAGCCGAGGCATACAATGAGCAGTTCTTC.

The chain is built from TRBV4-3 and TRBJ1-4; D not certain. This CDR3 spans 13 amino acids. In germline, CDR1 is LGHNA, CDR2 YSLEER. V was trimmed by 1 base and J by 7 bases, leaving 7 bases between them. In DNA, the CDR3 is TGCGCCAGCAGCCAAGTATACGGTGAAAAACTGTTTTTT. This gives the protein CASSQVYGEKLFF.

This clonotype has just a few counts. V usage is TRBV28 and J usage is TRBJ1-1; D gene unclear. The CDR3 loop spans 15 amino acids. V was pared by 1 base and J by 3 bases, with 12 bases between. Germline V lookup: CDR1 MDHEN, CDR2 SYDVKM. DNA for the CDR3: TGTGCCAGCAGTTTATCCGACCGAACGGACACTGAAGCTTTCTTT. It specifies CASSLSDRTDTEAFF.

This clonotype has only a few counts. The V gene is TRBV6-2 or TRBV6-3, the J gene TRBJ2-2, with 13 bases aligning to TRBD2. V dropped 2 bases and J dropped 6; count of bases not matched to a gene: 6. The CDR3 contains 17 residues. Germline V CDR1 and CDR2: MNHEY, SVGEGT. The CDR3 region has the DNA TGTGCCAGCAGTTACCCGGAACTAGCGGGGGGGCCCGGGGAGCTGTTTTTT. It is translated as CASSYPELAGGPGELFF.

This chain's CDR3 is CAINPGANTEAFF. In nucleotides, the CDR3 is TGTGCCATCAATCCTGGGGCTAACACTGAAGCTTTCTTT. This rearrangement joins TRBV12-3 or TRBV12-4 to TRBJ1-1; D perhaps matches TRBD1 (5 bases). The CDR3 is 13 residues long. The V end was cut by 10 bases, the J end by 2 bases, with 14 bases between.

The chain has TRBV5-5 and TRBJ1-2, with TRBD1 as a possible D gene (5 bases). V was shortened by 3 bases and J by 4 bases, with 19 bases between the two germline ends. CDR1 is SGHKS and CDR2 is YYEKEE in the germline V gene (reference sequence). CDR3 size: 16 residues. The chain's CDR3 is CASSYRRGPPAYGYTF. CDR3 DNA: TGTGCCAGCAGCTACCGTAGGGGACCGCCGGCCTATGGCTACACCTTC.

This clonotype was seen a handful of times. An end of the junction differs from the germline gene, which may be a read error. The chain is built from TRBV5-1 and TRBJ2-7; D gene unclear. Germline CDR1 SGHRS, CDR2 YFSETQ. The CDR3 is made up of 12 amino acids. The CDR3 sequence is CASSLDSCEQYF. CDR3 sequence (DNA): TGCGCCAGCAGCTTGGATTCCTGCGAGCAGTACTTC.

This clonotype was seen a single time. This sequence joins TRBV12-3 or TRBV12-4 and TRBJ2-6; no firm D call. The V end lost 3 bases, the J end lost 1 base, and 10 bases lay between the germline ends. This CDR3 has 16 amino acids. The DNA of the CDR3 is TGTGCCAGCAGTTTTTCAGTTAGATCTGGGGCCAACGTCCTGACTTTC. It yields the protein CASSFSVRSGANVLTF.

The chain's CDR3 is CASSQVGLAAETQYF. The CDR3 DNA sequence: TGCGCCAGCAGCCAAGTCGGACTAGCAGCAGAGACCCAGTACTTC. This sequence joins TRBV4-1 and TRBJ2-5; TRBD2 matches at 8 bases. Germline V lookup: CDR1 MGHRA, CDR2 YSYEKL. The CDR3 length is 15 residues. The ends lost 1 base at V and 4 bases at J; junction bases unmatched: 5.